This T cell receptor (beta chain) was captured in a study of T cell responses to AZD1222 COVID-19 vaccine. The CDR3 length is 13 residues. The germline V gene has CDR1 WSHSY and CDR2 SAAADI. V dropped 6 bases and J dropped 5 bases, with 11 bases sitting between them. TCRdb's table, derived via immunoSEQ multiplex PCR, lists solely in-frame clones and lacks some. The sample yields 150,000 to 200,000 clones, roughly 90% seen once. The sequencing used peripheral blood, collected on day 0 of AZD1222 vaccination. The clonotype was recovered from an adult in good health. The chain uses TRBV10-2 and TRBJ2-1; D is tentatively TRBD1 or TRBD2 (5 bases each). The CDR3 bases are TGCGCCAGCAGCGGGGACCGGGACAATGAGCAGTTCTTC. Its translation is CASSGDRDNEQFF.